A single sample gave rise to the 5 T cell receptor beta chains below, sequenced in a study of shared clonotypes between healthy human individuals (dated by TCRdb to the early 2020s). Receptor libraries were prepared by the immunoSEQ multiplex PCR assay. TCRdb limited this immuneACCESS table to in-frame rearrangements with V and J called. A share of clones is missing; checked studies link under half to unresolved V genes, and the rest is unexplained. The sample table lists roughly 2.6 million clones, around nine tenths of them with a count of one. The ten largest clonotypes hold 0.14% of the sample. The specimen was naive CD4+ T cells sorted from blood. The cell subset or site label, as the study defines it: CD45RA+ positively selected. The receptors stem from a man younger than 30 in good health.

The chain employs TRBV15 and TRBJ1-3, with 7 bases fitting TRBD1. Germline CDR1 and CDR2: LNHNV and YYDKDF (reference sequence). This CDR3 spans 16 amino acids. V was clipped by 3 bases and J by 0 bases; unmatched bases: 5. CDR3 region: CATSRDRQSSGNTIYF. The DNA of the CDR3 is TGTGCCACCAGCAGGGACAGGCAGAGCTCTGGAAACACCATATATTTT.

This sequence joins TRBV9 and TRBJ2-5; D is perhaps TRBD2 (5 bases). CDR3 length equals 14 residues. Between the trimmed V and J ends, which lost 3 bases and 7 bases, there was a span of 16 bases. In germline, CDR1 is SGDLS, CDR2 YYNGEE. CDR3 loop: CASSALDSRATQYF. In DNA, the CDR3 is TGTGCCAGCAGCGCATTGGACTCGCGTGCGACCCAGTACTTC.

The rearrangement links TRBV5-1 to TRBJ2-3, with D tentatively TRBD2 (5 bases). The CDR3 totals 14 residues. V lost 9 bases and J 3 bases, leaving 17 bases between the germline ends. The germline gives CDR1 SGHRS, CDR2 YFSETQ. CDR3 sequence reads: CATRGLGETDTQYF. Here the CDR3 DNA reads TGCGCCACCAGAGGGCTAGGAGAGACAGATACGCAGTATTTT.

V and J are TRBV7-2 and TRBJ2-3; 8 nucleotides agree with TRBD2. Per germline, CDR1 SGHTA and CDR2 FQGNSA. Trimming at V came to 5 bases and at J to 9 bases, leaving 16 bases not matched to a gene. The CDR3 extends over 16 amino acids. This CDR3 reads CASSPPGLEGIGTQYF. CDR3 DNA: TGTGCCAGCAGCCCACCGGGACTAGAGGGAATAGGGACGCAGTATTTT.

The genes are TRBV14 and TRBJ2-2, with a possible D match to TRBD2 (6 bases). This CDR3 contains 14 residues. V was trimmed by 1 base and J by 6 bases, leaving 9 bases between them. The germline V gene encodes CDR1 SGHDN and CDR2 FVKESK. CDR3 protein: CASSQGGGAGELFF. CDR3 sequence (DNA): TGTGCCAGCAGCCAAGGGGGAGGCGCCGGGGAGCTGTTTTTT.